Below, 27 T cell receptor beta chains from the same sample are listed, as sequenced in a study. TCRdb independently ran MiXCR on the 5' RACE reads; one entry per CDR3 protein. Of nearly 55,000 distinct CDR3 sequences in the sample, more than 20% were seen once. Sample: tumor-infiltrating naive CD4+ T cells sorted from the breast tumor. This sample's subset: naive CD4+ T cells, CD4+CD45RA+CD25-. The receptor set was obtained from a female donor with breast cancer.

This clonotype showed up just a few times. In DNA form, the CDR3 reads TGCAGTGCTAGAAGGACGGTCAATCAGCCCCAGCATTTT. Amino acid sequence: CSARRTVNQPQHF. This chain links TRBV20-1 with TRBJ1-5; D not certain. Between the trimmed V and J ends, which lost 2 bases and 3 bases, there was a span of 8 bases. The CDR3 consists of 13 residues. The V gene's germline CDR1 is DFQATT and CDR2 SNEGSKA (reference sequence).

This clonotype appeared a few times. The chain carries TRBV6-5 and TRBJ2-3; no definite D call. The CDR3 contains 15 residues. The V gene's germline CDR1 is MNHEY and CDR2 SVGAGI. The V gene lost 0 bases and the J gene lost 0 bases, with 7 bases spanning the gap. The CDR3 nucleotides read TGTGCCAGCAGTTACTCGCGCTTAAGCACAGATACGCAGTATTTT. It encodes CASSYSRLSTDTQYF.

The V call is TRBV20-1, the J call TRBJ1-6; D may be TRBD1 (5 bases). This CDR3 region has 14 residues. V lost 5 bases, J lost 7 bases, and 15 bases lay in between. The germline V gene has CDR1 DFQATT and CDR2 SNEGSKA (reference sequence). The chain's CDR3 is CSAGTLAGNSPLHF. The CDR3 bases are TGCAGTGCTGGGACCTTAGCGGGGAATTCACCCCTCCACTTT.

This clonotype has more than one count but fewer than ten. The rearrangement joins TRBV11-2 to TRBJ2-7, with 7 bases aligning to TRBD2. Germline V CDR1 and CDR2: SGHAT, FQNNGV. V shed 1 base and J 2 bases; nucleotides not matched to a gene: 2. This CDR3 is built from 14 residues. CDR3 in amino acids: CASSLGRGTYEQYF. CDR3 in DNA: TGTGCCAGCAGCTTAGGGCGGGGGACCTACGAGCAGTACTTC.

A remark on this clonotype: Possible read error: a much larger clone is one base away. The chain has TRBV12-3 or TRBV12-4 and TRBJ1-2; no reliable D call. The CDR3 has 15 residues. The V end was cut by 6 bases, the J end by 6 bases, with 20 bases between. The CDR3 loop is CASRLSGGGDHGYTF. In DNA form, the CDR3 reads TGTGCCAGCAGACTAAGTGGTGGAGGTGACCATGGCTACACCTTC.

This chain links TRBV10-3 with TRBJ2-3, with 9 positions matching TRBD1. V lost 11 bases, J lost 0 bases, and 6 bases stayed unmatched. CDR1 and CDR2 (germline): ENHRY, SYGVKD. This CDR3 is 14 amino acids long. CDR3 sequence: CAGGTGGSTDTQYF. The CDR3 DNA sequence: TGTGCCGGGGGAACAGGGGGCAGCACAGATACGCAGTATTTT.

The chain couples TRBV20-1 to TRBJ2-7; tentative D call: TRBD2 (7 bases). In germline, CDR1 is DFQATT, CDR2 SNEGSKA (reference sequence). V was trimmed by 5 bases and J by 3 bases, leaving 14 bases between them. The CDR3 extends over 13 amino acids. This chain's CDR3 is CSAGKGGVYEQYF. The CDR3 region has the DNA TGCAGTGCTGGAAAGGGGGGGGTCTACGAGCAGTACTTC.

This clonotype occurred a few times. V gene TRBV28 combines with J gene TRBJ2-7; D perhaps matches TRBD1 (6 bases). V was cut by 5 bases and J by 0 bases, with 8 bases left in between. CDR1 MDHEN and CDR2 SYDVKM come from the germline V gene. This CDR3 comprises 13 residues. Written as DNA, the CDR3 is TGTGCCAGCAGTACAGGGAGCTCCTACGAGCAGTACTTC. Its translation is CASSTGSSYEQYF.

Note on this clonotype: The conserved phenylalanine or tryptophan normally closing the CDR3 is absent here, so this likely arose from a read error. The V gene is TRBV4-1, the J gene TRBJ1-1, with a weak D call TRBD1 (6 bases). The germline gives CDR1 MGHRA, CDR2 YSYEKL. CDR3 length equals 17 residues. The CDR3 nucleotides read TGCGCCAGCACCAAGCAAGATCTGTTCCTCAGGGGCACTGTAGCTTTCTTA. Its translation is CASTKQDLFLRGTVAFL.

This clonotype is medium-sized. The gene calls are TRBV6-1 and TRBJ1-6; perhaps TRBD1 as D (6 bases). Germline CDR1 reads MNHNS; CDR2 reads SASEGT. V lost 7 bases and J lost 0, with 13 bases in between. This CDR3 comprises 16 residues. In DNA, the CDR3 is TGTGCCAGCACCCAAGACAGGAGCTCCTATAATTCACCCCTCCACTTT. This codes for CASTQDRSSYNSPLHF.

V gene TRBV6-1 combines with J gene TRBJ1-5; perhaps TRBD1 as D (5 bases). This CDR3 contains 13 residues. V gave up 11 bases and J gave up 7 bases, with 18 bases separating them. Per germline, CDR1 MNHNS and CDR2 SASEGT. The CDR3 loop reads CASLGGEGQPQHF. The CDR3 DNA is TGTGCCTCCCTCGGAGGGGAAGGACAGCCCCAGCATTTT.

Comments on this clonotype: No conserved phenylalanine or tryptophan ends this CDR3, so it is likely a read error. The J gene is TRBJ1-5, the V gene TRBV7-7; D not resolved. The CDR3 sequence is 12 residues long. Germline CDR1 and CDR2: SSHAT and FNYEAQ (reference sequence). As DNA, the CDR3 is TGTGCCAGCAGCCTAGCTAATCAGCCCCAGCATATT. It codes for CASSLANQPQHI.

A few counts support this clonotype. The chain couples TRBV6-5 to TRBJ1-2; D may be TRBD1 (5 bases). The CDR3 sequence is 14 residues long. V was trimmed by 7 bases and J by 4 bases, leaving 16 bases between them. In germline, CDR1 is MNHEY, CDR2 SVGAGI. The CDR3 DNA is TGTGCCAGCACCCGGCTAAGGGGAAGCTATGGCTACACCTTC. Its protein product is CASTRLRGSYGYTF.

This clonotype was found a few times. The chain couples TRBV5-1 to TRBJ2-2, with 11 bases matching TRBD2. Losses at the gene ends were 5 bases for V and 5 bases for J; bases not matched to a gene: 8. CDR1 is SGHRS, CDR2 YFSETQ, per germline. The CDR3 spans 16 residues. The CDR3 DNA sequence: TGCGCCAGCAGACTCACTAGCGGGAGTATGACCGGGGAGCTGTTTTTT. The encoded protein is CASRLTSGSMTGELFF.

Comments on this clonotype: One end of the junction varies from germline; a read error may be responsible. The DNA for the CDR3 is TGCGCCAGCAGCCAACGACAGTTCAACACCGTGGAGCTGTTTTTT. Protein product: CASSQRQFNTVELFF. The chain combines TRBV4-1 with TRBJ2-2; a possible D gene is TRBD1 (5 bases). CDR1 and CDR2 from the germline V gene are MGHRA and YSYEKL. The CDR3 is 15 residues long.

This clonotype occurred a few times. This chain connects TRBV12-3 or TRBV12-4 to TRBJ2-1, with TRBD2 matching over 10 bases. The CDR3 sequence is 16 residues long. The ends lost 4 bases at V and 8 bases at J; junction bases unmatched: 11. The CDR3 reads CASSSPGSGRRHEQFF. The DNA of the CDR3 is TGTGCCAGCAGTTCCCCTGGTAGCGGGAGGCGCCATGAGCAGTTCTTC.

The table lists this clonotype with a few counts. V usage is TRBV7-2 and J usage is TRBJ2-3, with TRBD2 as a possible D gene (5 bases). This CDR3 contains 13 residues. V lost 8 bases and J 6 bases, leaving 15 bases between the germline ends. From germline, CDR1 is SGHTA and CDR2 FQGNSA. CDR3 region: CASVGRREDTQYF. CDR3 nucleotide sequence: TGTGCCAGCGTCGGGCGAAGGGAGGATACGCAGTATTTT.

This clonotype was seen at least ten times. The V gene is TRBV6-1, the J gene TRBJ1-1; D is undetermined. The CDR3 is 14 amino acids. Germline V CDR1 and CDR2: MNHNS, SASEGT. Trimming shortened V by 3 bases and J by 0 bases, and 8 bases separated the two germline ends. CDR3 sequence reads: CASSDRNLNTEAFF. In DNA form, the CDR3 reads TGTGCCAGCAGTGACAGGAACTTGAACACTGAAGCTTTCTTT.

This clonotype was detected only a few times. The V call is TRBV7-9, the J call TRBJ1-1; D perhaps matches TRBD1 (5 bases). CDR1 is SEHNR and CDR2 is FQNEAQ in the germline V gene (reference sequence). Trimming removed 5 bases from V and 1 base from J, with 14 bases in between. This CDR3 is built from 15 residues. CDR3 amino acids: CASSPGKRGNTEAFF. CDR3 nucleotides: TGTGCCAGCAGCCCCGGCAAGAGGGGGAACACTGAAGCTTTCTTT.

V gene TRBV24-1 combines with J gene TRBJ2-1; D is perhaps TRBD1 (6 bases). CDR3 length: 15 amino acids. V was pared by 3 bases and J by 3 bases, with 11 bases between. The germline V gene has CDR1 KGHDR and CDR2 SFDVKD. CDR3 region: CATSDTGTNYNEQFF. The CDR3 bases are TGTGCCACCAGTGATACCGGGACAAACTACAATGAGCAGTTCTTC.

This clonotype was picked up a small number of times. The V gene is TRBV11-2, the J gene TRBJ2-6; D gene uncertain. V gave up 4 bases and J gave up 0 bases, with 10 bases separating them. Germline CDR1 reads SGHAT; CDR2 reads FQNNGV. CDR3 length: 16 amino acids. The CDR3: CASSYSAISGANVLTF. The CDR3 DNA reads as TGTGCCAGCAGCTATTCGGCAATCTCTGGGGCCAACGTCCTGACTTTC.

The chain recombines TRBV5-1 with TRBJ2-7; D gene uncertain. V lost 0 bases and J lost 2, with 12 bases in between. The germline V gene has CDR1 SGHRS and CDR2 YFSETQ. The CDR3 extends over 15 amino acids. The CDR3 here is CASSLAPGYTYEQYF. The CDR3 DNA reads TGCGCCAGCAGCTTGGCCCCGGGTTACACCTACGAGCAGTACTTC.

This clonotype was detected only a few times. The chain couples TRBV5-6 to TRBJ1-5, with 7 bases aligning to TRBD1. J lost 7 bases, V lost 4 bases, and 8 bases had no gene match. This CDR3 spans 14 amino acids. Germline values: CDR1 SGHDT, CDR2 YYEEEE. CDR3 amino acids: CASSLQGTWQPQHF. CDR3 nucleotides: TGTGCCAGCAGCCTACAGGGGACTTGGCAGCCCCAGCATTTT.

The J gene is TRBJ1-5, the V gene TRBV7-2; no clear D gene. Trimming stripped 2 bases from V and 3 bases from J, with 11 bases between. The germline V gene has CDR1 SGHTA and CDR2 FQGNSA. The CDR3 is 15 amino acids. The CDR3 DNA sequence: TGTGCCAGCAGCTTATCAGGTTTCCTCAATCAGCCCCAGCATTTT. Its translation is CASSLSGFLNQPQHF.

The chain is built from TRBV5-1 and TRBJ1-2; D is ambiguous. V gave up 3 bases and J gave up 8 bases, with 14 bases separating them. CDR1 and CDR2 from the germline V gene are SGHRS and YFSETQ. This CDR3 is built from 13 residues. The CDR3 DNA is TGCGCCAGCAGCTCAACTGTCGGGGAAGGCTACACCTTC. This gives the protein CASSSTVGEGYTF.

This clonotype ranks as medium-sized. The chain is built from TRBV20-1 and TRBJ2-5; no definite D call. Per germline, CDR1 DFQATT and CDR2 SNEGSKA (reference sequence). The CDR3 covers 15 residues. V shed 1 base and J shed 5 bases, with 17 bases lying between them. The chain's CDR3 is CSARVPSGDRETQYF. In DNA form, the CDR3 reads TGCAGTGCTAGAGTCCCATCTGGTGACCGGGAGACCCAGTACTTC.

Notes on this clonotype: One junction end does not reproduce the germline sequence, and a read error may be involved. The genes are TRBV5-1 and TRBJ1-1, with TRBD1 matching 7 bases. Germline V CDR1 and CDR2: SGHRS, YFSETQ. CDR3 length: 16 residues. CDR3 residues: CASSQGEGGMNTEASF. The CDR3 nucleotides are TGCGCCAGCAGCCAGGGGGAGGGTGGAATGAACACTGAAGCTTCCTTT.